Listed here is a single T cell receptor beta chain. Its antigen is not known. Germline V gene data show CDR1 as KGHSH and CDR2 as LQKENI. CDR3 size: 13 residues. V dropped 3 bases and J dropped 8; count of bases not matched to a gene: 3. Assay: immunoSEQ multiplex PCR; the TCRdb copy retains only in-frame clones and omits some. Counted here are some 64,000 clones, 75% to 95% occurring once; the ten biggest clones make up about 6%. This specimen comes from a study of T cell responses to AZD1222 COVID-19 vaccine. The study's findings and limits: White British people made up most donors, females outnumbered males, and clonal diversity was possibly underestimated.

The chain is built from TRBV18 and TRBJ1-1; 10 nucleotides align to TRBD1. This material consisted of peripheral blood, taken 28 days after the second dose of the MenACWY control vaccine. This receptor was identified in an adult who received the MenACWY meningococcal vaccine as a control. The CDR3 DNA is TGTGCCAGCTCACCCAAGACAGGGGGCGAAGCTTTCTTT. This gives the protein CASSPKTGGEAFF.